One sample yielded the 32 T cell receptor beta chains listed below, sequenced in a study of Tregs in tolerant kidney transplant recipients. Sequenced by immunoSEQ multiplex PCR; TCRdb stores in-frame clones only, minus some. The table counts thousands of clones; roughly 6% lies in the top ten. The nonmyeloablative bone marrow transplants came from related graft donors, with transient mixed chimerism. The sample consisted of CD4+ T cells from blood (PBMCs), taken 6 months after the transplant. The origin of the receptors is a human patient who received a combined kidney and bone marrow transplant. Some of these T cells may belong to the graft donor.

This clone is classed as medium-sized by frequency. From the germline J gene comes the end of the CDR3, since the read stops 3 residues before it. J is TRBJ2-5 and V is TRBV29-1; 7 nucleotides match TRBD2. The CDR3 contains 14 residues. The germline V gene has CDR1 SQVTM and CDR2 ANQGSEA. With 6 bases clipped from V and 1 base from J, the junction kept 8 bases outside the gene matches. CDR3 sequence reads: CSVSGKVGQETQYF. CDR3 bases read: TGCAGCGTCAGCGGGAAGGTGGGCCAAGAGACC. The full variable domain, in which reference TRBV29-1 and TRBJ2-5 provide the parts outside the CDR3, is SAVISQKPSRDICQRGTSLTIQCQVDSQVTMMFWYRQQPGQSLTLIATANQGSEATYESGFVIDKFPISRPNLTFSTLTVSNMSPEDSSIYLCSVSGKVGQETQYFGPGTRLLVL.

A word on this clone: The read halts 3 residues ahead of the CDR3 end, with the missing end drawn from the germline J gene. The chain couples TRBV6-2 or TRBV6-3 to TRBJ2-7; D is perhaps TRBD1 (6 bases). Trimming removed 6 bases at V and 3 bases at J, with 9 bases between. Germline V gene sequence: CDR1 MNHEY, CDR2 SVGEGT. This CDR3 has 12 amino acids. The CDR3 loop reads CASSGQNYEQYF. CDR3 bases read: TGTGCCAGCAGCGGACAGAACTACGAG.

Comments on this clone: The CDR3 end lies 3 residues beyond the end of the read and is filled in from the germline J gene. The V call is TRBV29-1, the J call TRBJ2-2; TRBD1 agrees at 8 bases. The V and J ends lost 6 bases and 5 bases, in that order; junction bases with no gene match: 11. The germline CDR1 and CDR2 sequences are SQVTM and ANQGSEA. The length of the CDR3 is 15 residues. This CDR3 is CSVKAPGQETGELFF. Incomplete CDR3 DNA: TGCAGCGTGAAGGCTCCGGGACAGGAGACCGGGGAG.

About this clone: Read coverage stops 3 residues before the CDR3 terminus; the germline J gene supplies the remainder. This chain connects TRBV10-1 to TRBJ2-7; 10 nucleotides line up with TRBD2. V shed 3 bases, J shed 4 bases, and the junction held 3 bases outside the gene matches. In germline, CDR1 is WNHNN, CDR2 SYGVQD (reference sequence). CDR3 size: 14 residues. The CDR3 reads CASSESGRAYEQYF. Incomplete CDR3 DNA: TGCGCCAGCAGTGAAAGCGGGAGGGCATACGAG.

CDR3 loop: CASRRGSTSTDTQYF. The CDR3 DNA, read in part, is TGTGCCAGCAGGAGGGGTAGTACTAGCACAGATACG. The rearrangement links TRBV2 to TRBJ2-3; D tentatively reads TRBD1 or TRBD2 (5 bases each). The read terminates 3 residues ahead of where the CDR3 ends, so the germline J gene completes it. The CDR3 contains 15 residues. Germline CDR1 reads SNHLY; CDR2 reads FYNNEI. Trimming removed 6 bases from V and 0 bases from J, with 13 bases in between.

The CDR3 sequence: CASSPPSGGNTGELFF. The CDR3 bases that were read are TGTGCCAGCTCACCACCGAGCGGGGGAAACACCGGGGAG. The chain couples TRBV18 to TRBJ2-2; TRBD2 agrees at 8 bases. The read falls 3 residues short of the CDR3 end, and the missing part is taken from the germline J gene. Germline CDR1 KGHSH, CDR2 LQKENI. V was clipped by 0 bases and J by 2 bases; unmatched bases: 2. This CDR3 has 16 amino acids.

For this clone: The read stops 3 residues short of the end of the CDR3; the missing end is completed from the germline J gene. This chain links TRBV6-2 or TRBV6-3 with TRBJ2-7, with TRBD1 as a possible D gene (5 bases). Trimming removed 5 bases from V and 1 base from J, with 18 bases in between. Germline V CDR1 and CDR2: MNHEY, SVGEGT. The CDR3 runs 16 residues. CDR3 region: CASSLRGGAQSYEQYF. Partial CDR3 DNA: TGTGCCAGCAGTCTCCGAGGTGGGGCCCAATCCTACGAG.

Of note for this clone: The CDR3 is cut off 3 residues early in the read; its end comes from the germline J gene. The rearrangement links TRBV6-4 to TRBJ1-6; D is undetermined. The CDR3 consists of 14 residues. Germline V lookup: CDR1 MRHNA, CDR2 SNTAGT. V gave up 4 bases and J gave up 7 bases, with 11 bases separating them. CDR3 bases read: TGTGCCAGCAGTGGCTCTCCAGGAAATTCACCC. Amino acids: CASSGSPGNSP. The whole CDR3 protein reads CASSGSPGNSPLHF.

By frequency, this clone registers medium-sized. One end of the junction fails to match germline, which may point to a read error. Read coverage stops 3 residues before the CDR3 terminus; the germline J gene supplies the remainder. V and J are TRBV4-2 and TRBJ2-3; 9 nucleotides align to TRBD2. The CDR3 loop spans 17 amino acids. Germline V gives CDR1 LGHNA, CDR2 YNFKEQ. The CDR3 protein is CASSQDNSGGGWDTQYF. The sequenced part of the CDR3 DNA is TGCGCCAGCAGCCAAGATAATAGCGGGGGAGGATGGGATACG.

This clone is identified as large from frequency. The read comes to an end 3 residues before the CDR3 does, leaving the germline J gene to fill in the end. V gene TRBV19 combines with J gene TRBJ1-4; D not certain. Germline V gene sequence: CDR1 LNHDA, CDR2 SQIVND (reference sequence). V was clipped by 7 bases and J by 7 bases, with 10 bases between them. The CDR3 totals 12 residues. The CDR3 spells CASNQESEKLFF. The CDR3 DNA, read in part, is TGTGCCAGTAATCAGGAATCTGAAAAA.

This clone is labeled medium-sized (0.01 to 0.1%) based on frequency. From the germline J gene comes the end of the CDR3, since the read stops 3 residues before it. The rearrangement links TRBV6-1 to TRBJ1-5; 10 bases match TRBD1. In germline, CDR1 is MNHNS, CDR2 SASEGT. The junction had 6 bases not matched to a gene; V was cut back by 1 base and J by 3 bases. This CDR3 spans 17 amino acids. CDR3 DNA, as far as it was read: TGTGCCAGCAGTGAAGAGGGGACAGGGGCGTTCAATCAGCCC. It is translated as CASSEEGTGAFNQP. The CDR3 reads in full as CASSEEGTGAFNQPQHF.

Worth noting for this clone: Read coverage stops 3 residues before the CDR3 terminus; the germline J gene supplies the remainder. The chain links TRBV7-3 to TRBJ2-1, with 13 bases fitting TRBD2. This CDR3 is 15 amino acids long. V shed 5 bases, J shed 8 bases, and the junction held 6 bases outside the gene matches. Germline-derived CDR1 and CDR2 are SGHTA and FQGTGA. The CDR3 spells CASSTRTSGSDEQFF. The CDR3 bases that were read are TGTGCCAGCAGCACACGGACTAGCGGGAGCGATGAG.

As concerns this clone: The CDR3 end lies 3 residues beyond the end of the read and is filled in from the germline J gene. The V and J genes are TRBV20-1 and TRBJ2-7, with a weak D call TRBD2 (6 bases). The V and J ends lost 6 bases and 5 bases respectively, with 17 bases between them. The CDR3 spans 13 residues. CDR1 is DFQATT, CDR2 SNEGSKA, per germline (reference sequence). The CDR3 bases that were read are TGCAGTGCCGGGGGTCGGGTGGGGGACGAG. It is translated as CSAGGRVGDE. The full CDR3 protein reads CSAGGRVGDEQYF.

By frequency, this clone is medium-sized. The read halts 3 residues ahead of the CDR3 end, with the missing end drawn from the germline J gene. The rearrangement uses TRBV20-1 and TRBJ2-3; D gene ambiguous. CDR1 DFQATT and CDR2 SNEGSKA come from the germline V gene (reference sequence). Trimming stripped 2 bases from V and 0 bases from J, with 3 bases between. This CDR3 has 12 amino acids. The CDR3 loop is CSARLSTDTQYF. The sequenced part of the CDR3 DNA is TGCAGTGCTAGACTAAGCACAGATACG.

This clone is classed as large by frequency. The sequenced part of the CDR3 DNA is TGCAGTGCGAGGACTAGCGGCACAGATACG. This encodes CSARTSGTDT. The full CDR3 sequence reads CSARTSGTDTQYF. The rearrangement joins TRBV20-1 to TRBJ2-3; 9 bases line up with TRBD2. The read terminates 3 residues before the CDR3 end, so the remaining end is supplied by the germline J gene. Germline loops: CDR1 DFQATT, CDR2 SNEGSKA (reference sequence). Trimming at V came to 6 bases and at J to 1 base, leaving 2 bases not matched to a gene. This CDR3 has 13 amino acids.

Judged by frequency, this clone is medium-sized (0.01 to 0.1%). The read ends 3 residues early relative to the CDR3; the germline J gene fills the gap. This chain uses TRBV29-1 with TRBJ1-1; D is perhaps TRBD1 (5 bases). The CDR3 is made up of 12 amino acids. The ends were cut back, 7 bases at V and 3 bases at J, with 12 bases in the middle. Germline values: CDR1 SQVTM, CDR2 ANQGSEA. CDR3 sequence reads: CSAGIQDTEAFF. The CDR3 DNA, read in part, is TGCAGCGCCGGAATACAGGACACTGAA.

This clone counts as medium-sized (0.01 to 0.1%) by frequency. The CDR3 extends 3 residues past the end of the read, so its final part is completed from the germline J gene. The genes are TRBV5-1 and TRBJ1-1, with D possibly matching TRBD1 (5 bases). The CDR3 sequence is 15 residues long. Germline V CDR1 and CDR2: SGHRS, YFSETQ. V lost 2 bases and J lost 2, with 13 bases in between. The CDR3: CASSFSQGGNTEAFF. Incomplete CDR3 DNA: TGCGCCAGCAGCTTTTCTCAGGGTGGAAACACTGAA.

Remarks on this clone: The read ends 3 residues early relative to the CDR3; the germline J gene fills the gap. The chain is built from TRBV7-2 and TRBJ2-7, with D perhaps TRBD2 (6 bases). V lost 4 bases and J lost 6, with 13 bases in between. The CDR3 contains 13 residues. Germline V lookup: CDR1 SGHTA, CDR2 FQGNSA. The CDR3 loop reads CASSSPGLPEQYF. The sequenced part of the CDR3 DNA is TGTGCCAGCAGCTCCCCGGGACTTCCCGAG.

The sequenced part of the CDR3 DNA is TGCAGTGCCCCGAGACAGGGGGCGAACACCGGGGAG. It specifies CSAPRQGANTGE. The entire CDR3 protein is CSAPRQGANTGELFF. The rearrangement uses TRBV20-1 and TRBJ2-2; 9 positions match TRBD1. The CDR3 end is not reached by the read, which stops 3 residues before it; the germline J gene fills it in. CDR3 length equals 15 residues. Trimming at V came to 6 bases and at J to 0 bases, leaving 5 bases not matched to a gene. Germline V gives CDR1 DFQATT, CDR2 SNEGSKA (reference sequence).

By frequency, this clone registers medium-sized. From the germline J gene comes the end of the CDR3, since the read stops 3 residues before it. The gene calls are TRBV20-1 and TRBJ1-1, with 9 bases that match TRBD1. Germline CDR1 reads DFQATT; CDR2 reads SNEGSKA (reference sequence). The J segment lost 0 bases and the V segment lost 0 bases, leaving 8 bases of the junction unmatched. The CDR3 has 17 amino acids. The CDR3 loop is CSARDGTGPYLNTEAFF. Partial CDR3 DNA: TGCAGTGCTAGAGACGGGACAGGGCCTTACTTGAACACTGAA.

Remarks on this clone: The CDR3 end is not reached by the read, which stops 3 residues before it; the germline J gene fills it in. The chain joins TRBV29-1 to TRBJ2-3; no firm D call. Trimming removed 6 bases at V and 6 bases at J, with 4 bases between. There are 9 residues in the CDR3. Germline CDR1 is SQVTM and CDR2 is ANQGSEA. CDR3 loop: CSVADTQYF. Partial CDR3 DNA: TGCAGCGTAGCGGATACG.

Details on this clone: The read gets to within 3 residues of the CDR3 end, and the germline J gene fills in the rest. This chain joins TRBV18 and TRBJ1-1, with D perhaps TRBD1 (6 bases). V lost 6 bases and J lost 7, with 18 bases in between. Germline assignment: CDR1 KGHSH and CDR2 LQKENI. The CDR3 runs 14 residues. The DNA read from the CDR3 is TGTGCCAGCTCCACGAGAACAGGGAAAATTGAA. Encoded protein: CASSTRTGKIE. The complete CDR3 sequence is CASSTRTGKIEAFF.

Worth noting for this clone: The read ends 3 residues before the CDR3 terminus; that terminus is restored from the germline J gene. The chain combines TRBV20-1 with TRBJ2-3; 7 positions agree with TRBD1. Germline V CDR1 and CDR2: DFQATT, SNEGSKA (reference sequence). This CDR3 comprises 13 residues. Unmatched junction bases numbered 3, after V lost 1 base and J lost 5 bases. Partial CDR3 DNA: TGCAGTGCTAGAGGGCCAGGGGGAGATACG. Translated, it gives CSARGPGGDT. The complete CDR3 protein is CSARGPGGDTQYF.

Regarding this clone: Sequencing ends 3 residues short of the CDR3 end; the germline J gene provides the rest. Different DNA sequences within this sample yield the same CDR3. V is TRBV18 and J is TRBJ1-2; D is unresolved. Trimming removed 3 bases from V and 6 bases from J, with 11 bases in between. Germline V gene sequence: CDR1 KGHSH, CDR2 LQKENI. The CDR3 length is 13 residues. This chain's CDR3 is CASSPTTRDGYTF. The CDR3 bases that were read are TGTGCCAGCTCACCTACAACTAGGGATGGC.

In regard to this clone: Coverage ceases 3 residues before the CDR3 finishes, and the germline J gene fills in the end. The chain has TRBV3-1 (or the pseudogene TRBV3-2) and TRBJ2-7; no clear D. Trimming removed 1 base at V and 6 bases at J, with 7 bases between. The CDR3 runs 12 residues. Germline V gene lookup returns CDR1 LGHDT and CDR2 YNNKEL (reference sequence). CDR3 loop: CASSQGGREQYF. CDR3 DNA (partial): TGTGCCAGCAGCCAAGGTGGGCGCGAG.

As regards this clone: The read falls 3 residues short of the CDR3 end, and the missing part is taken from the germline J gene. The chain recombines TRBV5-1 with TRBJ1-6; TRBD1 matches at 8 bases. With V trimmed by 4 bases and J by 5 bases, 5 bases remained unmatched. The CDR3 spans 15 residues. Germline V gene lookup returns CDR1 SGHRS and CDR2 YFSETQ. The part of the CDR3 DNA that was read is TGCGCCAGCAGCGGACAGGGTCCCGATAATTCACCC. Protein: CASSGQGPDNSP. The whole CDR3 reads CASSGQGPDNSPLHF.

About this clone: The CDR3 end lies 3 residues beyond the end of the read and is filled in from the germline J gene. The chain combines TRBV10-3 with TRBJ2-3; D is unclear. V was trimmed by 11 bases and J by 0 bases, leaving 9 bases between them. From germline, CDR1 is ENHRY and CDR2 SYGVKD. This CDR3 is 12 amino acids long. CDR3: CASGDSTDTQYF. The CDR3 DNA, read in part, is TGTGCCTCCGGTGATAGCACAGATACG.

Concerning this clone: The read is 3 residues too short to cover the CDR3 end, so that end is filled in from the germline J gene. The rearrangement links TRBV5-4 to TRBJ2-1, with 13 bases identical to TRBD2. The V segment lost 4 bases and the J segment 4 bases; nucleotides outside the gene matches: 5. The germline gives CDR1 SGHNT, CDR2 YYREEE (reference sequence). The CDR3 totals 16 residues. The CDR3 loop reads CASSGRTSGGYNEQFF. CDR3 bases read: TGTGCCAGCAGCGGACGGACTAGCGGGGGATACAATGAG.

In terms of frequency, this clone is medium-sized. The CDR3 bases that were read are TGTGCCAGCAGCTTAGCGCGAGTCTACGAG. Protein sequence: CASSLARVYE. The full-length CDR3 reads as CASSLARVYEQYF. The V gene is TRBV7-8, the J gene TRBJ2-7; D gene unclear. The observed sequence ends 3 residues before the CDR3 terminus, with the missing tail filled in from the germline J gene. The CDR3 extends over 13 amino acids. Trimming took 0 bases from V and 3 from J, leaving 6 bases between them. From germline, CDR1 is SGHVS and CDR2 FQNEAQ.

Of note for this clone: The read ends 3 residues early relative to the CDR3; the germline J gene fills the gap. The gene calls are TRBV7-9 and TRBJ1-2; possible D gene TRBD1, 5 bases. Per germline, CDR1 SEHNR and CDR2 FQNEAQ (reference sequence). This CDR3 contains 12 residues. Trimming removed 2 bases at V and 7 bases at J, with 8 bases between. CDR3 region: CASSLQGIGYTF. CDR3 bases read: TGTGCCAGCAGCTTACAGGGAATTGGC.

Worth noting for this clone: Read coverage stops 3 residues before the CDR3 terminus; the germline J gene supplies the remainder. The chain employs TRBV6-2 or TRBV6-3 and TRBJ2-3; TRBD2 agrees at 10 bases. This CDR3 contains 16 residues. The V gene's germline CDR1 is MNHEY and CDR2 SVGEGT. With 4 bases clipped from V and 1 base from J, the junction kept 5 bases outside the gene matches. The CDR3 protein is CASSSWTSGGTDTQYF. The DNA read from the CDR3 is TGTGCCAGCAGTTCTTGGACTAGCGGAGGCACAGATACG.

As concerns this clone: Read coverage stops 3 residues before the CDR3 terminus; the germline J gene supplies the remainder. The chain links TRBV5-6 to TRBJ1-6; a possible D gene is TRBD1 (5 bases). Germline-derived CDR1 and CDR2 are SGHDT and YYEEEE. The germline V and J ends were trimmed by 4 bases and 0 bases, with 8 bases remaining between them. The CDR3 sequence is 15 residues long. CDR3 region: CASSIDSSYNSPLHF. The DNA read from the CDR3 is TGTGCCAGCAGCATCGACAGCTCCTATAATTCACCC.